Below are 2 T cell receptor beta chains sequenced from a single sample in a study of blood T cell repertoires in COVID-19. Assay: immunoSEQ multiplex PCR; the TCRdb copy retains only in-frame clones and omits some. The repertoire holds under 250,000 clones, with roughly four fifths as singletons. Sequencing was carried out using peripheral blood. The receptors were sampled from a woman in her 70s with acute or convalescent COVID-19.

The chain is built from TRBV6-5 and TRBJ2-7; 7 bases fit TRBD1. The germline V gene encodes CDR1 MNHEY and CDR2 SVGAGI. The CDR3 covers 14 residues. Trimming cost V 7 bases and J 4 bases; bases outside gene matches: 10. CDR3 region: CASNTVLTGYEQYF. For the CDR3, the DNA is TGTGCCAGCAACACAGTATTGACAGGGTACGAGCAGTACTTC.

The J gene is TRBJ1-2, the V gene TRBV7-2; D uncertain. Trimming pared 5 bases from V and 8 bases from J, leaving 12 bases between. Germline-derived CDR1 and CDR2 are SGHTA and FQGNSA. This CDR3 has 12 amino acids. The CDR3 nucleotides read TGTGCCAGCAGCCCCGAAGTCGGGGGCTACACCTTC. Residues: CASSPEVGGYTF.